This T cell receptor (beta chain) was retrieved from a study of blood T cell repertoires in COVID-19. Overall study: Material from acute and convalescent COVID-19 was sourced from the United States, Italy and Spain. PBMCs, B-cell-depleted T cells, or T cells provided the cDNA or gDNA that made up the material.

Sequencing was performed with immunoSEQ multiplex PCR; in TCRdb, only in-frame clones are kept and a portion is missing. The sample holds roughly 180,000 clones; over 70% are singletons and the top ten take 11%. Each participant's cohort was designated according to participant-reported clinical history. The study counted Cohort 3 donors as recovered given two negative PCRs, clearance, or symptom resolution. The CDR3 has 12 amino acids. Germline CDR1 reads LGHDT; CDR2 reads YNNKEL (reference sequence). Trimming removed 5 bases at V and 3 bases at J, with 8 bases between. The sample comprised PBMCs or T cells enriched from blood (not recorded which). This receptor was obtained from a man aged 45 to 65 who had recovered from COVID-19. The genes are TRBV3-1 (or the pseudogene TRBV3-2) and TRBJ2-7; no definite D call. CDR3 loop: CASSETFYEQYF. The DNA for the CDR3 is TGTGCCAGCAGCGAGACTTTCTACGAGCAGTACTTC.